These 21 T cell receptor beta chains share one sample of origin, sequenced in a study of shared clonotypes between healthy human individuals. Assay: immunoSEQ multiplex PCR; the TCRdb copy retains only in-frame clones and omits some. The repertoire has hundreds of thousands of clones, under 95% of them found once; the top ten carry 24%. Naive CD8 isolation took CD45RO-negative cells positively selected for CCR7 and excluded terminally differentiated effector memory CD45RA+ cells. Sequencing was performed on naive CD8+ T cells sorted from blood. All receptors derive from a man aged 25-45 years in good health.

The genes are TRBV7-9 and TRBJ2-3; 8 bases match TRBD1. The J segment lost 3 bases and the V segment lost 3 bases, leaving 5 bases of the junction unmatched. The CDR3 loop spans 15 amino acids. Germline V gene data show CDR1 as SEHNR and CDR2 as FQNEAQ (reference sequence). The CDR3 DNA sequence: TGTGCCAGCAGCTTCGACAGGGGTTGGACAGATACGCAGTATTTT. It translates to CASSFDRGWTDTQYF.

This chain joins TRBV13 and TRBJ2-7, with 8 bases that match TRBD1. The V gene's germline CDR1 is PRHDT and CDR2 FYEKMQ (reference sequence). CDR3 length: 12 amino acids. Trimming at V came to 4 bases and at J to 12 bases, leaving 8 bases not matched to a gene. In DNA form, the CDR3 reads TGTGCCAGCAGCTCTGGGACAGGTCCTGGGTACTTC. Translated, it gives CASSSGTGPGYF.

The chain has TRBV29-1 and TRBJ2-1; D tentatively fits TRBD1 or TRBD2 (5 bases each). Trimming removed 1 base from V and 6 bases from J, with 16 bases in between. The CDR3 contains 15 residues. Germline V gene lookup returns CDR1 SQVTM and CDR2 ANQGSEA. CDR3 DNA: TGCAGCGTTGAAGTGGGGACCGCCGGGATCAATGAGCAGTTCTTC. Amino acids: CSVEVGTAGINEQFF.

In the case of this clone: Germline and junction disagree at one end, which may indicate a read error. V gene TRBV13 combines with J gene TRBJ1-2; 8 nucleotides agree with TRBD1. The length of the CDR3 is 12 residues. Looked up from germline, CDR1 is PRHDT and CDR2 is FYEKMQ (reference sequence). CDR3 residues: CASSLGTGARAF. Written as DNA, the CDR3 is TGTGCCAGCAGCTTAGGGACAGGGGCGCGAGCCTTC.

The chain recombines TRBV25-1 with TRBJ1-2; the D is unclear. From germline, CDR1 is MGHDK and CDR2 SYGVNS. Trimming took off 8 bases at V and 2 bases at J, with 9 bases between the two ends. This CDR3 contains 12 residues. The CDR3 bases are TGTGCCAGCTCGTTTTTAAACTATGGCTACACCTTC. This encodes CASSFLNYGYTF.

The chain combines TRBV27 with TRBJ2-7; 10 bases fit TRBD2. The germline gives CDR1 MNHEY, CDR2 SMNVEV (reference sequence). After removal of 7 bases from V and 0 bases from J, the junction contained 3 bases not matched to a gene. The CDR3 is made up of 14 amino acids. The CDR3, as DNA: TGTGCCAGCAACCCTAGCGGGAGCTCCTACGAGCAGTACTTC. Translation: CASNPSGSSYEQYF.

In this sample, this clone turned up a few times. Other DNA sequences within the sample encode an identical CDR3. This chain joins TRBV27 and TRBJ1-4; D is unresolved. The length of the CDR3 is 11 residues. The germline gives CDR1 MNHEY, CDR2 SMNVEV (reference sequence). V was shortened by 2 bases and J by 10 bases, with 5 bases between the two germline ends. CDR3 amino acids: CASSLGGKLFF. DNA for the CDR3: TGTGCCAGCAGTTTAGGAGGAAAACTGTTTTTT. Using reference TRBV27 and TRBJ1-4 for the parts outside the CDR3, the full variable domain is EAQVTQNPRYLITVTGKKLTVTCSQNMNHEYMSWYRQDPGLGLRQIYYSMNVEVTDKGDVPEGYKVSRKEKRNFPLILESPSPNQTSLYFCASSLGGKLFFGSGTQLSVL.

As to this clone: The sample contains more than one DNA sequence encoding this CDR3. The chain joins TRBV11-2 to TRBJ2-1, with 13 bases lining up with TRBD2. Germline CDR1 SGHAT, CDR2 FQNNGV. V shed 5 bases, J shed 7 bases, and the junction held 5 bases outside the gene matches. CDR3 length: 15 amino acids. The CDR3 DNA reads TGTGCCAGCAGCCTACTAGCGGGAGGGCCAAATGAGCAGTTCTTC. It is translated as CASSLLAGGPNEQFF.

The chain is built from TRBV7-9 and TRBJ2-2, with D tentatively TRBD2 (6 bases). In germline, CDR1 is SEHNR, CDR2 FQNEAQ (reference sequence). V was pared by 5 bases and J by 3 bases, with 13 bases between. The CDR3 covers 15 residues. Here the CDR3 DNA reads TGTGCCAGCAGCGGATCCGGGACTTACACCGGGGAGCTGTTTTTT. Translation gives CASSGSGTYTGELFF.

The V and J genes are TRBV19 and TRBJ2-2, with D possibly being TRBD1 (5 bases). The ends were cut back, 1 base at V and 13 bases at J, with 28 bases in the middle. This CDR3 contains 18 residues. Germline values: CDR1 LNHDA, CDR2 SQIVND (reference sequence). The CDR3 DNA sequence: TGTGCCAGTAGTATAGTCAAGGGGCGCATCCCCTCCCAAATGGGGCTGTTTTTT. This codes for CASSIVKGRIPSQMGLFF.

The rearrangement joins TRBV6-5 to TRBJ2-3; D ambiguous. The CDR3 is 12 amino acids. V was cut by 4 bases and J by 6 bases, with 8 bases left in between. The germline V gene has CDR1 MNHEY and CDR2 SVGAGI. CDR3 region: CASSSLADTQYF. CDR3 DNA: TGTGCCAGCAGTTCCCTTGCGGATACGCAGTATTTT.

The gene calls are TRBV28 and TRBJ2-5; 9 nucleotides align to TRBD2. CDR3 length: 15 amino acids. Germline CDR1 is MDHEN and CDR2 is SYDVKM. V shed 5 bases and J 3 bases; nucleotides not matched to a gene: 7. This chain's CDR3 is CASSLTSGYEETQYF. The CDR3 DNA follows: TGTGCCAGCAGTCTGACTAGCGGATACGAAGAGACCCAGTACTTC.

This clone is a singleton in its sample. V and J are TRBV27 and TRBJ2-7; possibly TRBD1 for D (6 bases). The CDR3 has 17 amino acids. Germline values: CDR1 MNHEY, CDR2 SMNVEV (reference sequence). The V end was cut by 1 base, the J end by 1 base, with 17 bases between. The CDR3 protein is CASSLFWSVTGSYEQYF. For the CDR3, the DNA is TGTGCCAGCAGTTTATTCTGGTCGGTGACAGGTTCCTACGAGCAGTACTTC.

The CDR3 DNA follows: TGTGCCAGCAGCCCCCCGGCTGGGACAGGGTCTTACGAGCAGTACTTC. This codes for CASSPPAGTGSYEQYF. This chain uses TRBV4-2 with TRBJ2-7; 9 nucleotides line up with TRBD1. CDR3 size: 16 residues. V trimming: 4 bases; J trimming: 4 bases; junction bases outside the gene matches: 11. Germline lookup yields CDR1 LGHNA and CDR2 YNFKEQ.

Comment on this clone: Other nucleotide sequences from this sample produce the same CDR3. The chain carries TRBV27 and TRBJ1-4, with 9 nucleotides matching TRBD1. The trim removed 2 bases at V and 5 bases at J, leaving 0 bases unmatched. The length of the CDR3 is 14 residues. Germline V CDR1 and CDR2: MNHEY, SMNVEV (reference sequence). CDR3 sequence reads: CASSLGTGNEKLFF. The CDR3 DNA reads TGTGCCAGCAGTTTAGGGACAGGGAATGAAAAACTGTTTTTT. The full variable domain, completed using reference TRBV27 and TRBJ1-4, is EAQVTQNPRYLITVTGKKLTVTCSQNMNHEYMSWYRQDPGLGLRQIYYSMNVEVTDKGDVPEGYKVSRKEKRNFPLILESPSPNQTSLYFCASSLGTGNEKLFFGSGTQLSVL.

This clone was seen a handful of times. The chain employs TRBV15 and TRBJ2-5; perhaps TRBD1 as D (6 bases). Germline V gives CDR1 LNHNV, CDR2 YYDKDF (reference sequence). The length of the CDR3 is 16 residues. Trimming took off 3 bases at V and 4 bases at J, with 18 bases between the two ends. The CDR3 region has the DNA TGTGCCACCAGCAGGAGGGGGATTGGGGTTCTAGAGACCCAGTACTTC. Protein sequence: CATSRRGIGVLETQYF.

This chain joins TRBV29-1 and TRBJ2-3; TRBD2 matches at 7 bases. The germline gives CDR1 SQVTM, CDR2 ANQGSEA. The CDR3 runs to 15 residues. Trimming removed 0 bases from V and 3 bases from J; junction bases left unmatched: 6. CDR3: CSVEEPWTRTDTQYF. The CDR3 coding sequence is TGCAGCGTTGAAGAGCCCTGGACTAGGACAGATACGCAGTATTTT.

The chain uses TRBV15 and TRBJ2-1; D not resolved. The CDR3 is 15 residues long. V was trimmed by 5 bases and J by 7 bases, leaving 18 bases between them. Germline V CDR1 and CDR2: LNHNV, YYDKDF (reference sequence). CDR3 nucleotide sequence: TGTGCCACCAGCGCGGAAAGCGTTAAAGGGAATGAGCAGTTCTTC. Translated, it gives CATSAESVKGNEQFF.

V is TRBV11-2 and J is TRBJ2-6; 9 bases match TRBD1. CDR1 is SGHAT and CDR2 is FQNNGV in the germline V gene. With 5 bases clipped from V and 2 bases from J, the junction kept 10 bases outside the gene matches. The CDR3 is 18 amino acids. CDR3 sequence reads: CASSPSPGTGTGANVLTF. Here the CDR3 DNA reads TGTGCCAGCAGCCCTAGTCCCGGGACAGGGACTGGGGCCAACGTCCTGACTTTC.

This clone was seen more than once but under ten times. CDR3 residues: CASSTNRTDSSNYGYTF. CDR3 sequence (DNA): TGTGCCAGCAGTACGAATAGGACAGATTCCTCTAACTATGGCTACACCTTC. The V gene is TRBV6-4, the J gene TRBJ1-2; possibly TRBD1 for D (6 bases). The germline V and J ends were trimmed by 5 bases and 0 bases, with 19 bases remaining between them. Germline values: CDR1 MRHNA, CDR2 SNTAGT. The CDR3 runs 17 residues.

This chain connects TRBV7-9 to TRBJ2-3; 7 bases align to TRBD2. This CDR3 has 16 residues. J lost 5 bases, V lost 7 bases, and 15 bases had no gene match. The germline V gene encodes CDR1 SEHNR and CDR2 FQNEAQ (reference sequence). CDR3 coding DNA: TGTGCCAGCATCAACTCGAGGGTCGGGAGGCTAGATACGCAGTATTTT. Residues: CASINSRVGRLDTQYF. The full variable domain, in which reference TRBV7-9 and TRBJ2-3 provide the parts outside the CDR3, is DTGVSQNPRHKITKRGQNVTFRCDPISEHNRLYWYRQTLGQGPEFLTYFQNEAQLEKSRLLSDRFSAERPKGSFSTLEIQRTEQGDSAMYLCASINSRVGRLDTQYFGPGTRLTVL.